These 27 T cell receptor beta chains originate from one sample sequenced in a study of T cells in Graves' hyperthyroidism and ophthalmopathy. Regions amplified from RNA transcripts were the TCR beta CDR3 regions. First-round RT-PCR with HTBI primers amplified the TCR CDR3 region. TCRdb re-called the multiplex PCR reads with MiXCR, one entry per CDR3 protein. The sample holds about 300,000 distinct CDR3 sequences; 12% to 15% are singletons and the top ten take under 8%. The sequencing sample was made of blood. The source of these receptors is a woman aged 35 to 49 with Graves' hyperthyroidism.

This clonotype was picked up a small number of times. The gene calls are TRBV7-6 and TRBJ2-1, with a possible D match to TRBD2 (6 bases). The CDR3 covers 15 residues. The V end lost 5 bases, the J end lost 8 bases, and 19 bases lay between the germline ends. Germline V gene sequence: CDR1 SGHVS, CDR2 FNYEAQ. The CDR3 DNA reads TGTGCCAGCAGCGCACGTCCCGCGGGAATCGATGAGCAGTTCTTC. Translating it yields CASSARPAGIDEQFF.

This clonotype was found a few times. This rearrangement joins TRBV6-1 to TRBJ2-7; D possibly corresponds to TRBD2 (5 bases). The V gene lost 6 bases and the J gene lost 2 bases, with 17 bases spanning the gap. CDR1 and CDR2 (germline): MNHNS, SASEGT. The length of the CDR3 is 15 residues. The CDR3 loop reads CASSRTDSVAYEQYF. The CDR3 DNA reads TGTGCCAGCAGCCGAACGGACTCGGTCGCCTACGAGCAGTACTTC.

Ten or more counts support this clonotype. The chain recombines TRBV2 with TRBJ2-7; TRBD2 aligns across 13 bases. The CDR3 covers 15 residues. V dropped 5 bases and J dropped 2; count of bases not matched to a gene: 3. CDR1 and CDR2 from the germline V gene are SNHLY and FYNNEI. This chain's CDR3 is CASSLLAGGAYEQYF. Written as DNA, the CDR3 is TGTGCCAGCAGTTTACTAGCGGGAGGGGCCTACGAGCAGTACTTC.

Many counts were recorded for this clonotype. The V and J genes are TRBV10-3 and TRBJ1-1, with D hard to call. The V end lost 2 bases, the J end lost 0 bases, and 10 bases lay between the germline ends. Per germline, CDR1 ENHRY and CDR2 SYGVKD. The CDR3 covers 15 residues. As DNA, the CDR3 is TGTGCCATCAGTGAGCAGAGGATCATGAACACTGAAGCTTTCTTT. This encodes CAISEQRIMNTEAFF.

This clonotype was seen ten or more times. This sequence joins TRBV20-1 and TRBJ2-3; 9 bases agree with TRBD1. CDR1 and CDR2 from the germline V gene are DFQATT and SNEGSKA (reference sequence). The CDR3 has 14 residues. The V and J ends lost 3 bases and 5 bases, in that order; junction bases with no gene match: 6. CDR3 nucleotides: TGCAGTGCTAGTAACAGGGGGCGCGAAGATACGCAGTATTTT. It translates to CSASNRGREDTQYF.

This clonotype was recorded many times. The genes are TRBV25-1 and TRBJ1-3; 9 nucleotides agree with TRBD1. This CDR3 contains 15 residues. After removal of 3 bases from V and 4 bases from J, the junction contained 4 bases not matched to a gene. Germline lookup yields CDR1 MGHDK and CDR2 SYGVNS. This CDR3 reads CASSEGTGRGNTIYF. DNA for the CDR3: TGTGCCAGCAGTGAGGGGACAGGGCGGGGAAACACCATATATTTT.

A few counts support this clonotype. This chain uses TRBV2 with TRBJ2-7; TRBD1 aligns across 8 bases. This CDR3 has 23 amino acids. Germline CDR1 reads SNHLY; CDR2 reads FYNNEI. V lost 5 bases, J lost 0 bases, and 30 bases stayed unmatched. Here the CDR3 reads CASSLMDRDKQRFQRGSSYEQYF. The CDR3 DNA sequence: TGTGCCAGCAGTCTGATGGACAGGGACAAGCAGCGATTCCAACGAGGCAGCTCCTACGAGCAGTACTTC.

This clonotype was recorded many times. Here the CDR3 DNA reads TGTGCCAGCAGCTTAGAATATGAGCAGTTCTTC. It encodes CASSLEYEQFF. The chain has TRBV11-2 and TRBJ2-1; unclear D gene. This CDR3 is built from 11 residues. V was clipped by 0 bases and J by 8 bases, with 2 bases between them. Germline loops: CDR1 SGHAT, CDR2 FQNNGV.

In its sample, this clonotype was seen many times. The genes are TRBV28 and TRBJ2-5, with 7 bases fitting TRBD2. Germline V gene data show CDR1 as MDHEN and CDR2 as SYDVKM. The CDR3 loop spans 15 amino acids. J was trimmed by 6 bases and V by 2 bases; bases with no gene match: 9. As DNA, the CDR3 is TGTGCCAGCAGTTTAGGTGGGAGGGCCTGGAAGACCCAGTACTTC. Protein sequence: CASSLGGRAWKTQYF.

This clonotype has at least ten counts. The chain links TRBV6-6 to TRBJ2-1; either TRBD1 or TRBD2 may fit D (5 bases each). The V gene lost 2 bases and the J gene lost 4 bases, with 18 bases spanning the gap. The CDR3 covers 17 residues. Germline-derived CDR1 and CDR2 are MNHNY and SVGAGI (reference sequence). CDR3 protein: CASSYRPGTVGYNEQFF. The CDR3 bases are TGTGCCAGCAGTTACCGGCCAGGGACCGTGGGGTACAATGAGCAGTTCTTC.

Ten or more counts support this clonotype. The chain links TRBV12-3 or TRBV12-4 to TRBJ1-1; D is ambiguous. V lost 7 bases, J lost 5 bases, and 14 bases lay in between. The CDR3 runs 13 residues. The CDR3 DNA is TGTGCCAGCACCGATCTATTTCTTACTGAAGCTTTCTTT. Translated: CASTDLFLTEAFF.

This clonotype was seen a handful of times. This chain connects TRBV9 to TRBJ2-7; unclear D gene. V gave up 0 bases and J gave up 2 bases, with 9 bases separating them. Germline loops: CDR1 SGDLS, CDR2 YYNGEE. The CDR3 contains 14 residues. The CDR3 loop reads CASSVEGYAYEQYF. DNA for the CDR3: TGTGCCAGCAGCGTAGAAGGGTATGCCTACGAGCAGTACTTC.

This clonotype was observed many times. This chain connects TRBV12-5 to TRBJ2-4; no reliable D call. Germline assignment: CDR1 LGHNT and CDR2 FRNRAP. Trimming took 2 bases from V and 13 from J, leaving 12 bases between them. This CDR3 is 12 amino acids long. This CDR3 is CASGLTPGPQYF. CDR3 nucleotides: TGTGCTAGTGGTTTGACACCCGGGCCGCAGTACTTC.

The CDR3 spells CASSFGGRGFEQFF. Written as DNA, the CDR3 is TGTGCCAGCAGCTTCGGAGGTCGGGGGTTTGAGCAGTTCTTC. The chain combines TRBV7-2 with TRBJ2-1; tentatively, D is TRBD2 (6 bases). Trimming took off 3 bases at V and 9 bases at J, with 15 bases between the two ends. The CDR3 is 14 amino acids. Germline lookup yields CDR1 SGHTA and CDR2 FQGNSA. Full variable domain (remainder filled in from reference TRBV7-2 and TRBJ2-1): GAGVSQSPSNKVTEKGKDVELRCDPISGHTALYWYRQSLGQGLEFLIYFQGNSAPDKSGLPSDRFSAERTGGSVSTLTIQRTQQEDSAVYLCASSFGGRGFEQFFGPGTRLTVL.

This clonotype has a count of ten or more. The J gene is TRBJ1-3, the V gene TRBV6-1; D is unresolved. This CDR3 comprises 11 residues. The germline V and J ends were trimmed by 6 bases and 4 bases, with 4 bases remaining between them. Looked up from germline, CDR1 is MNHNS and CDR2 is SASEGT. The DNA for the CDR3 is TGTGCCAGCAGGAGGGGAAACACCATATATTTT. It specifies CASRRGNTIYF.

The chain is built from TRBV24-1 and TRBJ1-5; perhaps TRBD1 as D (5 bases). V lost 6 bases to trimming and J lost 5 bases, with 16 bases between them. The germline CDR1 and CDR2 sequences are KGHDR and SFDVKD. The CDR3 runs 15 residues. CDR3 sequence (DNA): TGTGCCACCAGTCCCCCGGCGGCGGGGCATCAGCCCCAGCATTTT. Encoded protein: CATSPPAAGHQPQHF.

At least ten counts were recorded for this clonotype. The V and J genes are TRBV2 and TRBJ2-7; D gene ambiguous. V lost 10 bases and J lost 5, with 12 bases in between. Germline values: CDR1 SNHLY, CDR2 FYNNEI. The CDR3 length is 11 residues. The CDR3 coding sequence is TGTGCCAACGAGCTAGTTAACGAGCAGTACTTC. It encodes CANELVNEQYF. Supplemented by reference TRBV2 and TRBJ2-7, the full variable domain reads EPEVTQTPSHQVTQMGQEVILRCVPISNHLYFYWYRQILGQKVEFLVSFYNNEISEKSEIFDDQFSVERPDGSNFTLKIRSTKLEDSAMYFCANELVNEQYFGPGTRLTVT.

This clonotype was observed many times. This rearrangement joins TRBV10-3 to TRBJ1-1; D possibly corresponds to TRBD1 (5 bases). Trimming removed 7 bases from V and 5 bases from J, with 14 bases in between. Per the germline V gene, CDR1 is ENHRY and CDR2 is SYGVKD. This CDR3 spans 13 amino acids. This chain's CDR3 is CAITWDRETEAFF. The CDR3 DNA reads TGTGCCATCACTTGGGACCGGGAGACTGAAGCTTTCTTT.

This clonotype has a count of ten or more. This chain uses TRBV7-8 with TRBJ2-1, with 12 bases lining up with TRBD2. This CDR3 contains 20 residues. Trimming took 1 base from V and 9 from J; bases not matched to a gene: 19. The germline V gene encodes CDR1 SGHVS and CDR2 FQNEAQ. CDR3 nucleotide sequence: TGTGCCAGCAGCTTAGTTCGTCGCTCACTAGCGGGAGGACGCAGCAGTGAGCAGTTCTTC. Protein sequence: CASSLVRRSLAGGRSSEQFF.

This clonotype was seen repeatedly, ten times or more. The chain links TRBV3-1 to TRBJ2-1, with D unresolved. CDR1 is LGHDT and CDR2 is YNNKEL in the germline V gene (reference sequence). V was cut by 7 bases and J by 6 bases, with 7 bases left in between. This CDR3 has 11 residues. This CDR3 is CASTSGNEQFF. CDR3 bases: TGTGCCAGCACTAGTGGCAATGAGCAGTTCTTC.

This clonotype has a count of ten or more. The J gene is TRBJ1-5, the V gene TRBV2; TRBD1 is a possible D gene (5 bases). This CDR3 region has 15 residues. The germline V gene has CDR1 SNHLY and CDR2 FYNNEI. Trimming removed 8 bases from V and 2 bases from J, with 16 bases in between. The CDR3 DNA is TGTGCCAGCCGAAGCCGGGGGGGAGGCAATCAGCCCCAGCATTTT. Translated: CASRSRGGGNQPQHF.

Many counts were recorded for this clonotype. This rearrangement joins TRBV11-3 to TRBJ1-5; 8 bases align to TRBD1. Trimming cost V 6 bases and J 5 bases; bases outside gene matches: 3. CDR3 length equals 13 residues. Per the germline V gene, CDR1 is SGHNT and CDR2 is YENEEA. CDR3 sequence reads: CASSPDRDQPQHF. DNA for the CDR3: TGTGCCAGCAGTCCGGACAGGGATCAGCCCCAGCATTTT.

This clonotype was recorded at least ten times. V gene TRBV3-1 combines with J gene TRBJ2-3; D is perhaps TRBD1 (6 bases). CDR3 length: 16 amino acids. Germline lookup yields CDR1 LGHDT and CDR2 YNNKEL (reference sequence). Trimming took off 3 bases at V and 1 base at J, with 14 bases between the two ends. The CDR3 is CASSHPTGRRTDTQYF. DNA of the CDR3: TGTGCCAGCAGCCACCCGACAGGACGCCGCACAGATACGCAGTATTTT.

This clonotype was counted at least ten times. The J gene is TRBJ1-2, the V gene TRBV3-1; TRBD1 might be the D (5 bases). Germline assignment: CDR1 LGHDT and CDR2 YNNKEL (reference sequence). Trimming shortened V by 3 bases and J by 2 bases, and 7 bases separated the two germline ends. This CDR3 contains 13 residues. For the CDR3, the DNA is TGTGCCAGCAGCCAGGGGGACAACTATGGCTACACCTTC. This codes for CASSQGDNYGYTF.

This clonotype was counted between two and nine times. This could be a read error, since a much larger clone is one nucleotide away. J is TRBJ2-1 and V is TRBV27; D is unresolved. V lost 7 bases and J 0 bases, leaving 10 bases between the germline ends. Germline V lookup: CDR1 MNHEY, CDR2 SMNVEV (reference sequence). CDR3 size: 14 residues. CDR3 bases: TGTGCCAGCATCCCTGGCGGCTCCTACAATGAGCAGTTCTTC. As protein: CASIPGGSYNEQFF.

In its sample, this clonotype was seen a few times. The chain uses TRBV29-1 and TRBJ1-1; no reliable D call. Trimming pared 0 bases from V and 0 bases from J, leaving 11 bases between. Germline CDR1 and CDR2: SQVTM and ANQGSEA. CDR3 length equals 15 residues. CDR3 amino acids: CSVEDPTPLNTEAFF. CDR3 bases: TGCAGCGTTGAAGATCCAACTCCCTTGAACACTGAAGCTTTCTTT.

This clonotype occurred many times. The rearrangement uses TRBV28 and TRBJ1-6; no clear D gene. V lost 4 bases to trimming and J lost 7 bases, with 8 bases between them. There are 13 residues in the CDR3. Germline CDR1 is MDHEN and CDR2 is SYDVKM. This chain's CDR3 is CASSYIGNSPLHF. The CDR3, as DNA: TGTGCCAGCAGTTACATTGGGAATTCACCCCTCCACTTT.